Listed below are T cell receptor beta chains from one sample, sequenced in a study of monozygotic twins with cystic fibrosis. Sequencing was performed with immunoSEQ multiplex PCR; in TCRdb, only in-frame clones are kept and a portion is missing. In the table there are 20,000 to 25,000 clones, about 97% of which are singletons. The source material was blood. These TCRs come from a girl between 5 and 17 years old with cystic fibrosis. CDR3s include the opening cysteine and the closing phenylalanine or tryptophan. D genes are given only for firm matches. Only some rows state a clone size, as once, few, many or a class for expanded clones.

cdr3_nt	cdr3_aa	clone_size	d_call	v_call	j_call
TGTGCCAGCAGGGGGGGACAGGGATTGACTGAAGCTTTCTTT	CASRGGQGLTEAFF	.	TRBD1	TRBV6-1	TRBJ1-1
TGTGCCAGCAGCCGCCTTGGGGCGGGAGGACCTTCAGCCAAAAACATTCAGTACTTC	CASSRLGAGGPSAKNIQYF	.	TRBD2	TRBV4-2	TRBJ2-4
TGTGCCAGTAGTATGGGACTAGCGTCGCACTACGAGCAGTACTTC	CASSMGLASHYEQYF	.	TRBD2	TRBV19	TRBJ2-7
TGCGCCAGCAGCCAAGATTGGTCTAGCGGGAGTTCCACAGATACGCAGTATTTT	CASSQDWSSGSSTDTQYF	.	TRBD2	TRBV4-3	TRBJ2-3
TGTGCCTGGGGACGGGGGACTGAAGCTTTCTTT	CAWGRGTEAFF	.	.	TRBV30	TRBJ1-1
TGCAGCGTTGGGCCCAGCGGATACAACACAGATACGCAGTATTTT	CSVGPSGYNTDTQYF	.	.	TRBV29-1	TRBJ2-3
TGCGCCAGCAGCCAATACGGGGCCGGGTACAATGAGCAGTTCTTC	CASSQYGAGYNEQFF	.	.	TRBV4-3	TRBJ2-1
TGTGCCACCAGCGGACAGAGGCAGTCGACCTACGAGCAGTACTTC	CATSGQRQSTYEQYF	.	.	TRBV15	TRBJ2-7
TGCGCCAGCAGCTTCTTCCCAAACACTGAAGCTTTCTTT	CASSFFPNTEAFF	.	.	TRBV5-1	TRBJ1-1
TGTGCCAGCAGCTTGGCAAGGGGCTACTCTGGGGCCAACGTCCTGACTTTC	CASSLARGYSGANVLTF	.	.	TRBV5-4	TRBJ2-6
TGTGCCAGCAGCCCCGACCGAAACACCATATATTTT	CASSPDRNTIYF	.	.	TRBV7-6	TRBJ1-3
TGCAGCGCCCCGGACAGAAACACCGGGGAGCTGTTTTTT	CSAPDRNTGELFF	.	.	TRBV29-1	TRBJ2-2
TGTGCCAGCAGCTCTACCTCAGGGGTAAGGCTTAGGTCTGAAGCTTTCTTT	CASSSTSGVRLRSEAFF	.	.	TRBV5-4	TRBJ1-1
TGTGCCAGCAGCCCAGCGGGAAAGCCGTACGAGCAGTACTTC	CASSPAGKPYEQYF	.	TRBD2	TRBV7-6	TRBJ2-7
TGTGCCAGCAGCTTAGGGCTAGGGGGGTACTATGGCTACACCTTC	CASSLGLGGYYGYTF	.	.	TRBV7-2	TRBJ1-2
TGCGCCAGCAGCCAAGATCGAGGGAACACTGAAGCTTTCTTT	CASSQDRGNTEAFF	.	.	TRBV5-5	TRBJ1-1
TGCGCCAGCAGCCAGACAGGGGCGGATGAGCAGTTCTTC	CASSQTGADEQFF	.	TRBD1	TRBV4-3	TRBJ2-1
TGCGCCAGCAGCCTGGGGACCGGGACAGGGGCTTTTGGGTTCTTC	CASSLGTGTGAFGFF	.	TRBD1	TRBV5-1	TRBJ2-1
TGTGCCAGCAGCCCGGCCACTCAGGGTAGCACTGAAGCTTTCTTT	CASSPATQGSTEAFF	.	.	TRBV7-2	TRBJ1-1
TGCAGCGTTGAACTACGGGACGGAACATATACGACAGATACGCAGTATTTT	CSVELRDGTYTTDTQYF	.	.	TRBV29-1	TRBJ2-3
TGTGCCAGCAGCAGGTTAGCGGGAGGGCAAGATACGCAGTATTTT	CASSRLAGGQDTQYF	once	TRBD2	TRBV7-6	TRBJ2-3
TGTGCCAGCAGGGGGGACACTGAAGCTTTCTTT	CASRGDTEAFF	.	.	TRBV2	TRBJ1-1
TGTGCCAGCAGCGTAGGGGGTGGTAATGAGCAGTTCTTC	CASSVGGGNEQFF	.	.	TRBV9	TRBJ2-1
TGTGCCAGCAGCGGGAGGCAGACCCAAAACAATGAGCAGTTCTTC	CASSGRQTQNNEQFF	.	TRBD2	TRBV2	TRBJ2-1
TGTGCCAGCAGGGGGACTAGCGGGAGGGCCCTTTGGGTGGGTGAGCAGTTCTTC	CASRGTSGRALWVGEQFF	.	TRBD2	TRBV2	TRBJ2-1
TGTGCCAGCAGTGGAAGGGGGTGGAATTCACCCCTCCACTTT	CASSGRGWNSPLHF	.	.	TRBV25-1	TRBJ1-6
TGTGCCAGCAGTTCGCTAACGGAGCAGTTCTTC	CASSSLTEQFF	.	.	TRBV27	TRBJ2-1
TGTGCCAGCAGCCATGCTGGGCTAGCGGGGAACACCGGGGAGCTGTTTTTT	CASSHAGLAGNTGELFF	.	TRBD2	TRBV4-2	TRBJ2-2
TGTGCCAGCAGCCCCTTTAGCGGGAAGGCATCAGATACGCAGTATTTT	CASSPFSGKASDTQYF	.	TRBD2	TRBV7-2	TRBJ2-3